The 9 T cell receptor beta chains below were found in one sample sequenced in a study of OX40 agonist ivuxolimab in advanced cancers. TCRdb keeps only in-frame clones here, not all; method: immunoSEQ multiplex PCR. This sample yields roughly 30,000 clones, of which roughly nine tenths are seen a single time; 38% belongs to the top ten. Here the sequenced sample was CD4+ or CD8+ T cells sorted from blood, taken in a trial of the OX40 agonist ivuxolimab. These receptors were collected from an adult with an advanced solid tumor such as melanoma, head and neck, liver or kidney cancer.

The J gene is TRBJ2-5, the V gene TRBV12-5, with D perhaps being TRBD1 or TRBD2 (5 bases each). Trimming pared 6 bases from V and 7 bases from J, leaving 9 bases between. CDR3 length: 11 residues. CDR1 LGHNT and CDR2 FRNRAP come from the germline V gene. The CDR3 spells CASGPRGTQYF. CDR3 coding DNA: TGTGCTAGTGGCCCGAGGGGGACCCAGTACTTC. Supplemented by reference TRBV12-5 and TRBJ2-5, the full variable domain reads DARVTQTPRHKVTEMGQEVTMRCQPILGHNTVFWYRQTMMQGLELLAYFRNRAPLDDSGMPKDRFSAEMPDATLATLKIQPSEPRDSAVYFCASGPRGTQYFGPGTRLLVL.

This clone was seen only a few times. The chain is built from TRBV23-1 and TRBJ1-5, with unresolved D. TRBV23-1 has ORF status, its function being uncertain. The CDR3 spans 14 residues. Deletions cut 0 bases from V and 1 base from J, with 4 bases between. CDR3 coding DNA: TGCGCCAGCAGTCAATCGGACAGCAATCAGCCCCAGCATTTT. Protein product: CASSQSDSNQPQHF.

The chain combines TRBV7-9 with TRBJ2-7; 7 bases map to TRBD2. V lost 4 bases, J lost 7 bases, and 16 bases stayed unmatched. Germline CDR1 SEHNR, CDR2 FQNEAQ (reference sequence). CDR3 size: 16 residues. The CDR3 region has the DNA TGTGCCAGCAGCTCTATGTCTAGCGGAGTGCCCGGGGAGCAGTACTTC. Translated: CASSSMSSGVPGEQYF.

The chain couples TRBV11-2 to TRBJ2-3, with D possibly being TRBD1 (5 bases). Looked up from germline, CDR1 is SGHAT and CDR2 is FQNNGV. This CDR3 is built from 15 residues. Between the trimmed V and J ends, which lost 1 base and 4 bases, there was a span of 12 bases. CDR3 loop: CASSLVQGGADTQYF. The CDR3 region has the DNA TGTGCCAGCAGCTTAGTTCAGGGCGGCGCAGATACGCAGTATTTT.

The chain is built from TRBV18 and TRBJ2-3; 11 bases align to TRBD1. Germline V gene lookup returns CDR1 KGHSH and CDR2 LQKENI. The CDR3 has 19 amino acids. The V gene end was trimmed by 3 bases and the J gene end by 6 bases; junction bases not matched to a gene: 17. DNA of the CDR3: TGTGCCAGCTCACCCACACGAACCCGGGACAGGGGGTTTTTGGATACGCAGTATTTT. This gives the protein CASSPTRTRDRGFLDTQYF.

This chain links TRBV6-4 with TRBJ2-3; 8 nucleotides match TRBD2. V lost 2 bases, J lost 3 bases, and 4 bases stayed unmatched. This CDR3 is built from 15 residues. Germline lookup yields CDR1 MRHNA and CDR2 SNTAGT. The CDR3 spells CASSDGASGTDTQYF. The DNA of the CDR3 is TGTGCCAGCAGTGACGGCGCTAGCGGGACAGATACGCAGTATTTT.

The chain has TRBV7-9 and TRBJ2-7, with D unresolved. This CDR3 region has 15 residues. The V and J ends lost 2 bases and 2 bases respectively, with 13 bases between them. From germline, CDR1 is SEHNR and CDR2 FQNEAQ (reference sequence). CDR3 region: CASSLYTGGAYEQYF. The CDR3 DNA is TGTGCCAGCAGCTTATACACCGGTGGGGCCTACGAGCAGTACTTC. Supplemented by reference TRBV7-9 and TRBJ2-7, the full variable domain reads DTGVSQNPRHKITKRGQNVTFRCDPISEHNRLYWYRQTLGQGPEFLTYFQNEAQLEKSRLLSDRFSAERPKGSFSTLEIQRTEQGDSAMYLCASSLYTGGAYEQYFGPGTRLTVT.

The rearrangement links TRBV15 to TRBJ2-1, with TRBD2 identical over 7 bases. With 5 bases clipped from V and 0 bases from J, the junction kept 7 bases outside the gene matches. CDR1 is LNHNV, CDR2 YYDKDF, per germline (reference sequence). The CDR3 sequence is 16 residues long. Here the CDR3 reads CATSLLREFSYNEQFF. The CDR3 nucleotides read TGTGCCACCAGCCTCCTGCGGGAGTTCTCCTACAATGAGCAGTTCTTC.

The CDR3 sequence: CASSSRAGRATGELFF. The CDR3 DNA is TGTGCCAGCAGCTCTAGAGCGGGTAGGGCGACCGGGGAGCTGTTTTTT. V and J are TRBV7-3 and TRBJ2-2, with a weak D call TRBD2 (6 bases). Trimming shortened V by 4 bases and J by 5 bases, and 17 bases separated the two germline ends. Germline V gives CDR1 SGHTA, CDR2 FQGTGA. The CDR3 sequence is 16 residues long.